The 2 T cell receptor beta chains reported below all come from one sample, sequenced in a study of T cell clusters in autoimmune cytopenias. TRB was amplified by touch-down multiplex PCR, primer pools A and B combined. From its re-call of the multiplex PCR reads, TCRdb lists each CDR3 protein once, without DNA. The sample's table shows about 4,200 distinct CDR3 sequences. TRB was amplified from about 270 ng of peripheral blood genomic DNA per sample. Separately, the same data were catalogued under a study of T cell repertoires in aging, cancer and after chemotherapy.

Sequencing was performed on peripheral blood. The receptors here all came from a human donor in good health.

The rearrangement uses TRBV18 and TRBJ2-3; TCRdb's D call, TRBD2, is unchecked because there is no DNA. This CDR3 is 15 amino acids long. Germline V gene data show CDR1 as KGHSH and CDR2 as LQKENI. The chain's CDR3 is CASSPYGLAKDTQYF.

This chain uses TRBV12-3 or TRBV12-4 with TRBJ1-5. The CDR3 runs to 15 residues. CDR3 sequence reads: CASSLRRGINQPQHF.